What follows describes a single TCR beta chain. As processed by the authors: Reference gene primer amplification in the assay estimated nucleated cell counts. Produced via immunoSEQ multiplex PCR; TCRdb's table is partial and in-frame only. V and J calls and clone size follow that table, whereas D and trimming were derived from the DNA. The table has 400,000 to 550,000 clones, 75% to 90% seen once. The germline V gene has CDR1 LNHNV and CDR2 YYDKDF (reference sequence). There are 15 residues in the CDR3. Trimming took off 8 bases at V and 0 bases at J, with 14 bases between the two ends. This sample is drawn from a study of blood T cell repertoires in COVID-19. Overall study context: Acute and convalescent COVID-19 specimens originated in the United States, Italy and Spain. The cDNA or gDNA used as material had been derived from T cells, B-cell-depleted T cells, or PBMCs.

The sequenced sample consisted of peripheral blood. The receptor was derived from a young woman with acute or convalescent COVID-19. The genes are TRBV15 and TRBJ1-5, with D uncertain. This CDR3 reads CATALLEGSNQPQHF. CDR3 DNA sequence: TGTGCCACCGCCCTGTTGGAGGGTAGCAATCAGCCCCAGCATTTT.